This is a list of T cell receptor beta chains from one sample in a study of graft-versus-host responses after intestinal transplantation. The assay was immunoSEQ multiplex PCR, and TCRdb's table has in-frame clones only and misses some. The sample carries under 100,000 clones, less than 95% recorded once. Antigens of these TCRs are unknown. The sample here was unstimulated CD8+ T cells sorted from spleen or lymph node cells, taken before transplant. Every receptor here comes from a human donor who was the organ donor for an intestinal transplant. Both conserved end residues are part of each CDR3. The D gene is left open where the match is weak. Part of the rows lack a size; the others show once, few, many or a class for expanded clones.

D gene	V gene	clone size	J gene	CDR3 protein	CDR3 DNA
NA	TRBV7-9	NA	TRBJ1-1	CASSPRGNTEAFF	TGTGCCAGCAGCCCTCGGGGGAACACTGAAGCTTTCTTT
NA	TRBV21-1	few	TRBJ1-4	CASIRFNEKLFF	TGTGCCAGCATACGGTTTAATGAAAAACTGTTTTTT
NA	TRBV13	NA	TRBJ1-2	CASSLKTVLYGYTF	TGTGCCAGCAGCTTAAAGACAGTACTGTATGGCTACACCTTC
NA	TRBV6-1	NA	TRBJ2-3	CASSEVVRVRTDTQYF	TGTGCCAGCAGTGAAGTCGTCAGGGTGAGGACAGATACGCAGTATTTT
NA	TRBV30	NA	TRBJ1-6	CAWSVGGIPSGPLHF	TGTGCCTGGAGTGTTGGGGGCATTCCTAGCGGTCCCCTCCACTTT
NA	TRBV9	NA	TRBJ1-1	CASSVAESLRDTEAFF	TGTGCCAGCAGCGTAGCTGAGTCACTACGGGACACTGAAGCTTTCTTT
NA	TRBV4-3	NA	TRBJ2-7	CASSQGQESSYEQYF	TGCGCCAGCAGCCAAGGACAGGAGAGCTCCTACGAGCAGTACTTC
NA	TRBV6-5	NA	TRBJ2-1	CASSYPGNEQFF	TGTGCCAGCAGTTACCCGGGGAATGAGCAGTTCTTC
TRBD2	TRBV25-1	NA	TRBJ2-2	CASIAGVNTGELFF	TGTGCCAGCATTGCGGGGGTGAACACCGGGGAGCTGTTTTTT
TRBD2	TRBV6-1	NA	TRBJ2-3	CASTLAGGSTDTQYF	TGTGCCAGCACTCTAGCGGGGGGTAGCACAGATACGCAGTATTTT
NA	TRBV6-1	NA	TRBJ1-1	CADTMNTEAFF	TGTGCAGACACCATGAACACTGAAGCTTTCTTT
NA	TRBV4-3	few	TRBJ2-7	CASSQAGSYEQYF	TGCGCCAGCAGCCAAGCCGGGTCCTACGAGCAGTACTTC
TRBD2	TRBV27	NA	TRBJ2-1	CASSLLGGRTSGRKQFF	TGTGCCAGCAGTTTATTGGGGGGGCGGACTAGCGGGAGGAAGCAGTTCTTC
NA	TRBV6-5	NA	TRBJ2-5	CASSYIPGEETQYF	TGTGCCAGCAGTTACATTCCGGGGGAAGAGACCCAGTACTTC
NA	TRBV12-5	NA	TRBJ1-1	CASGREGRDEAFF	TGTGCTAGTGGTCGGGAGGGGAGGGATGAAGCTTTCTTT
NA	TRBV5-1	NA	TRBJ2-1	CASSPPSGERGYNEQFF	TGCGCCAGCAGCCCGCCATCAGGGGAAAGGGGCTACAATGAGCAGTTCTTC
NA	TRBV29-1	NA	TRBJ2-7	CSVEGGNYEQYF	TGCAGCGTTGAAGGAGGCAACTACGAGCAGTACTTC
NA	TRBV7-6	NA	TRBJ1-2	CASSLGDNYGYTF	TGTGCCAGCAGCTTAGGAGATAACTATGGCTACACCTTC
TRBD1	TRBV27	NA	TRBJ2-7	CASSLGTGAYEQYF	TGTGCCAGCAGTTTGGGGACAGGGGCCTACGAGCAGTACTTC
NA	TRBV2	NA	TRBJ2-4	CASRFRGAQYF	TGTGCCAGCAGGTTCAGGGGAGCTCAGTACTTC
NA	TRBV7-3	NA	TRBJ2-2	CASSGVSGELFF	TGTGCCAGCAGCGGAGTCTCCGGGGAGCTGTTTTTT
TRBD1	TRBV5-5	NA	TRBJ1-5	CASSLVPDRDQPQHF	TGTGCCAGCAGCTTGGTCCCGGACAGGGATCAGCCCCAGCATTTT
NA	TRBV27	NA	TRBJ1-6	CASSNTWSSYNSPLHF	TGTGCCAGCAGTAACACTTGGAGCTCCTATAATTCACCCCTCCACTTT
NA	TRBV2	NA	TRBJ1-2	CASSEGPRDGYTF	TGTGCCAGCAGTGAAGGACCGAGGGATGGCTACACCTTC
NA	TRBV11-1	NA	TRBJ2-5	CATGTWLVTQYF	TGTGCCACCGGTACTTGGTTGGTGACCCAGTACTTC
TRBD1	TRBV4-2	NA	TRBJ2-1	CASSQGGAGGTYNEQFF	TGTGCCAGCAGCCAAGGAGGCGCAGGGGGCACCTACAATGAGCAGTTCTTC
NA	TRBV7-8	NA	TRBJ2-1	CASCRIRGNEQFF	TGTGCCAGCTGCCGCATCAGGGGTAATGAGCAGTTCTTC